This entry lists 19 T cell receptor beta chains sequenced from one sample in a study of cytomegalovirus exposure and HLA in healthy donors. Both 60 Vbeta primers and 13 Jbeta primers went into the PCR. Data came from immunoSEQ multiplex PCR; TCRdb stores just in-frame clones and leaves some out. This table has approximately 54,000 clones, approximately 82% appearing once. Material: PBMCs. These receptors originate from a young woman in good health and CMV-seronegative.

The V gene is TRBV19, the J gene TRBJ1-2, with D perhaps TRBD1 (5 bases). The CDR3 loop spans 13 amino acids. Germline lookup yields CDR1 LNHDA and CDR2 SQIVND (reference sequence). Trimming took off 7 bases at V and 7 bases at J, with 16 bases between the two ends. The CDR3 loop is CASTSPGVRGYTF. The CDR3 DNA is TGTGCCAGTACCAGCCCGGGGGTGCGTGGCTACACCTTC.

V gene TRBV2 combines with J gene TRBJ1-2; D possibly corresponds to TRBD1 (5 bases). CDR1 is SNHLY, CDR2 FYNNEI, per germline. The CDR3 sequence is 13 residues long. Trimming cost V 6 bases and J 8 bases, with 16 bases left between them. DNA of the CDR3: TGTGCCAGCAGCACCGGGGGGTCTGGCGGCTACACCTTC. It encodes CASSTGGSGGYTF.

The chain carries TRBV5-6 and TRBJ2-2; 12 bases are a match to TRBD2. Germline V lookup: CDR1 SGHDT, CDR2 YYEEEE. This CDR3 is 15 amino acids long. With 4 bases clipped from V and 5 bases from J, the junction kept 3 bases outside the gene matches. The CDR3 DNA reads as TGTGCCAGCAGCCGACTAGCGGGAGTGACCGGGGAGCTGTTTTTT. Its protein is CASSRLAGVTGELFF.

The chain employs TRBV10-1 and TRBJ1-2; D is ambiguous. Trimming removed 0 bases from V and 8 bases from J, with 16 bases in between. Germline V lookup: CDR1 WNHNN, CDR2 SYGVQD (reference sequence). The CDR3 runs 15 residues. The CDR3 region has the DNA TGCGCCAGCAGTGAGTCGAAAACCTCTCCTAAGGGCTACACCTTC. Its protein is CASSESKTSPKGYTF.

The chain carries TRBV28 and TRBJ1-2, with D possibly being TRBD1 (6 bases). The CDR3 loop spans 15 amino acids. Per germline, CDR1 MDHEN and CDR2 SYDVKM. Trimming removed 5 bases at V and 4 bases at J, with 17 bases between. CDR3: CASSRGGGQTYGYTF. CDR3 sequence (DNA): TGTGCCAGCAGTCGCGGGGGCGGACAGACCTATGGCTACACCTTC.

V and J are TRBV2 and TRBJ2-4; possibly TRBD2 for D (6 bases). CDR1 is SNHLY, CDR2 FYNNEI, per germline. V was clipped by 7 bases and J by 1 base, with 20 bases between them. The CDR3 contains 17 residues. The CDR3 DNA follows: TGTGCCAGCACCGAGGTGTGGGGAGGAGAGGCCAAAAACATTCAGTACTTC. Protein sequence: CASTEVWGGEAKNIQYF.

The CDR3 DNA reads TGTGCCAGCACCCGAGAGGGGGTCTCCTACAATGAGCAGTTCTTC. This sequence encodes CASTREGVSYNEQFF. The rearrangement links TRBV7-2 to TRBJ2-1; D might be TRBD1 (6 bases). The CDR3 has 15 amino acids. Germline CDR1 and CDR2: SGHTA and FQGNSA. V lost 7 bases to trimming and J lost 0 bases, with 13 bases between them.

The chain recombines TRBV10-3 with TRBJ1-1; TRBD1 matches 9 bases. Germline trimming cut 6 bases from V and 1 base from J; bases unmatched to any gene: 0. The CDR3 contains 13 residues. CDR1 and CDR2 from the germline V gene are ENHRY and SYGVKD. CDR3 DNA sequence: TGTGCCATCAGGGGACAGGGGAACACTGAAGCTTTCTTT. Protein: CAIRGQGNTEAFF.

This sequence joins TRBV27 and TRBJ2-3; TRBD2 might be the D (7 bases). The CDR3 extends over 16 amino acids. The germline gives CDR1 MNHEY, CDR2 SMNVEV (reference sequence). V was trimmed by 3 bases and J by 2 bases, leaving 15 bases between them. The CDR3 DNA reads TGTGCCAGCAGTTTGGGAGGGGGGGTTTCCACAGATACGCAGTATTTT. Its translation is CASSLGGGVSTDTQYF.

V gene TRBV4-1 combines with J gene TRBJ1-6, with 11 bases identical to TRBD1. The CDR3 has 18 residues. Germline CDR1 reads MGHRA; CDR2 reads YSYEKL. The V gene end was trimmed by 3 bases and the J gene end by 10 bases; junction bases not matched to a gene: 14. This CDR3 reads CASSHAIPGTGGNSPLHF. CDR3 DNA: TGCGCCAGCAGCCACGCTATACCCGGGACAGGGGGAAACTCACCCCTCCACTTT.

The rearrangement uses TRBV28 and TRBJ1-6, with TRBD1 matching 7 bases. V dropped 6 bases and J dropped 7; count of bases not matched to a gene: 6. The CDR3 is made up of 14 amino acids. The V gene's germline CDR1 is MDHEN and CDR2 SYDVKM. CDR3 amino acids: CASSLTGVNSPLHF. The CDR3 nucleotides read TGTGCCAGCAGCCTAACAGGGGTAAATTCACCCCTCCACTTT.

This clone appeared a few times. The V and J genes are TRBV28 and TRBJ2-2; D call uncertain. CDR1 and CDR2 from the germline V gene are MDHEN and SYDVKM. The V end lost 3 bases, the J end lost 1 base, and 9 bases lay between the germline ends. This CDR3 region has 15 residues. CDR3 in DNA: TGTGCCAGCAGTTTCCCTCGCGGGAACACCGGGGAGCTGTTTTTT. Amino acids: CASSFPRGNTGELFF.

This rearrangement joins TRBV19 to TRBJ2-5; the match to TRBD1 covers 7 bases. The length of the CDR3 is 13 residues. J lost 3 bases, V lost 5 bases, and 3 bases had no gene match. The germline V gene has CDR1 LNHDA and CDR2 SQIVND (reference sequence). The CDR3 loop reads CASSGDREETQYF. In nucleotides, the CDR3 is TGTGCCAGTAGTGGGGACAGAGAAGAGACCCAGTACTTC.

CDR3 region: CASRFFRRGQDNYEQYF. In DNA, the CDR3 is TGTGCCAGCAGGTTCTTCCGGAGGGGACAGGATAACTACGAGCAGTACTTC. This chain connects TRBV27 to TRBJ2-7; 8 bases are a match to TRBD1. Unmatched junction bases numbered 16, after V lost 6 bases and J lost 3 bases. The CDR3 length is 17 residues. Germline CDR1 is MNHEY and CDR2 is SMNVEV (reference sequence).

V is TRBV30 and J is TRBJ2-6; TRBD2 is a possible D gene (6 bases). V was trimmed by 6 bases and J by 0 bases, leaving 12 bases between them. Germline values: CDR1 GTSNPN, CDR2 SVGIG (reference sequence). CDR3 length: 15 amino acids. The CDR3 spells CACPPGSSGANVLTF. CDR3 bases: TGTGCCTGCCCCCCCGGGAGCTCTGGGGCCAACGTCCTGACTTTC.

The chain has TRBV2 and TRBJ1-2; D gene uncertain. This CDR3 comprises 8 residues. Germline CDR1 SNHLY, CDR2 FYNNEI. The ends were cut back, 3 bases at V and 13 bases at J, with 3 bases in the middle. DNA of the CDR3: TGTGCCAGCAGTGACCTCACCTTC. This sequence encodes CASSDLTF.

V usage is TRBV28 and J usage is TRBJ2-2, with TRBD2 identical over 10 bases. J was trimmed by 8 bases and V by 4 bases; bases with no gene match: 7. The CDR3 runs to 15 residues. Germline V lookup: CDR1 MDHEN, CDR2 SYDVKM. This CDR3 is CASSSTGTSAGELFF. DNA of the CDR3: TGTGCCAGCAGTTCTACCGGGACTAGCGCTGGGGAGCTGTTTTTT.

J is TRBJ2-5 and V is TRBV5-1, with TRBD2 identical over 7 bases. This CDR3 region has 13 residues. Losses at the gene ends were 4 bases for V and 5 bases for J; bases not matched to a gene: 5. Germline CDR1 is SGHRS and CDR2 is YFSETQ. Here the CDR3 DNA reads TGCGCCAGCAGCCCCCGGGGAGGGGAGACCCAGTACTTC. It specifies CASSPRGGETQYF.

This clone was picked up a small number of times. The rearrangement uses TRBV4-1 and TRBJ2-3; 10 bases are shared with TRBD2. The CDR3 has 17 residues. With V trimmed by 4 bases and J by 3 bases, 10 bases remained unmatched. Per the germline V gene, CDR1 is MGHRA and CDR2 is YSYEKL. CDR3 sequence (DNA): TGCGCCAGCAGCCTTGCCGGGACTAGCGCGAGGACAGATACGCAGTATTTT. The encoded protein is CASSLAGTSARTDTQYF.